This TCR beta chain derives from a study of T-cell memory formation after mild COVID-19. Study details: TCR clusters were largely donor specific.

5'RACE with constant-segment primers yielded barcoded, UMI-tagged TCR alpha and TCR beta cDNA libraries. One entry per CDR3 protein results from TCRdb running MiXCR on the 5' RACE reads. The sample contains roughly 600,000 distinct CDR3 sequences, roughly 18% of which appear only once. The study's findings and limits: The SARS-CoV-2 specificity of second-wave clones reaching peak at day 37 remained unverified. Some clones that responded were present in memory (sampled pre-infection), which suggests cross-reactive memory joined.

Germline CDR1 and CDR2: MNHEY and SMNVEV (reference sequence). This CDR3 comprises 15 residues. V was clipped by 5 bases and J by 4 bases, with 12 bases between them. The table lists this clonotype with many counts. What it recognizes is unknown. The TCR comes from an adult woman who had mild COVID-19 (a few samples of this study predate the infection). Cell type and time point are not known. Sequencing was carried out using PBMCs or a T cell subset sorted from them (not recorded which). This rearrangement joins TRBV27 to TRBJ1-6, with a possible D match to TRBD1 (5 bases). Here the CDR3 reads CASSPRRGYNSPLHF. As DNA, the CDR3 is TGTGCCAGCAGTCCAAGGCGGGGGTATAATTCACCCCTCCACTTT.